The T cell receptor beta chain described here comes from a study of vaccination effects on CD4 cells after COVID-19. Study-level results: Clones induced by infection and by vaccine showed marked clonal contraction late after vaccination.

The data were produced by immunoSEQ multiplex PCR, yet TCRdb's version contains in-frame clones alone and is incomplete. The sample has around 45,000 clones, roughly three quarters seen once. Between days 9 and 11 of culture, CD4+ T cells were separated out. PCR showed that the person got SARS-CoV-2 infection at some point between March and December 2020. This clone was counted a single time. Its antigen is unknown. This TCR was sampled from a human donor who had a prior SARS-CoV-2 infection. The source was CD4+ T cells from PBMCs cultured without peptide, collected before COVID-19 vaccination.

CDR3 nucleotide sequence: TGTGCCAGCAGCCACCCAGGTGGGGGCGCGGGTCGAACCGGGGAGCTGTTTTTT. Translation: CASSHPGGGAGRTGELFF. This chain uses TRBV5-4 with TRBJ2-2; possibly TRBD1 for D (6 bases). V was cut by 4 bases and J by 5 bases, with 24 bases left in between. The CDR3 contains 18 residues. Germline V gene lookup returns CDR1 SGHNT and CDR2 YYREEE (reference sequence).